Each of the 9 T cell receptor beta chains below was sequenced from the same sample in a study of low-dose radiotherapy and immunotherapy resistance in tumors. Gene-specific TRAV and TRBV primers were used for first-strand cDNA, covering alpha and beta chains. TCRs underwent 15 to 25 PCR cycles of amplification with a constant-region primer and V-primer adapter. TCRdb redid the calling of the reads with MiXCR, one entry per CDR3 protein. The repertoire holds approximately 100,000 distinct CDR3 sequences, with around 21% as singletons. Stated time point: after trial treatment. Treatment reported: LDRT plus nivolumab, ipilimumab, low-dose cyclophosphamide and aspirin (RACIN trial). Sequences were derived from PBMCs, sampled after low-dose radiotherapy plus immunotherapy. These receptors were collected from a male donor with prostate cancer.

There are a few counts of this clonotype. The chain has TRBV10-3 and TRBJ2-3; D is tentatively TRBD1 or TRBD2 (6 bases each). The CDR3 contains 16 residues. CDR1 and CDR2 from the germline V gene are ENHRY and SYGVKD. V shed 5 bases and J shed 2 bases, with 17 bases lying between them. The CDR3 here is CAISPWGATVTDTQYF. The CDR3 coding sequence is TGTGCCATCAGTCCATGGGGGGCCACTGTCACAGATACGCAGTATTTT.

This clonotype showed up just a few times. The gene calls are TRBV2 and TRBJ2-2; no clear D gene. The CDR3 sequence is 14 residues long. V was clipped by 4 bases and J by 3 bases, with 9 bases between them. CDR1 is SNHLY, CDR2 FYNNEI, per germline. CDR3 region: CASSVRADTGELFF. For the CDR3, the DNA is TGTGCCAGCAGTGTAAGGGCGGACACCGGGGAGCTGTTTTTT.

V usage is TRBV20-1 and J usage is TRBJ2-5, with 8 bases lining up with TRBD2. V shed 3 bases, J shed 3 bases, and the junction held 6 bases outside the gene matches. Germline V CDR1 and CDR2: DFQATT, SNEGSKA (reference sequence). The CDR3 is 14 residues long. The CDR3 spells CSASHGSGKETQYF. CDR3 sequence (DNA): TGCAGTGCTAGTCACGGTAGCGGGAAAGAGACCCAGTACTTC.

This clonotype was observed at least ten times. The V call is TRBV12-3 or TRBV12-4, the J call TRBJ1-5, with D hard to call. The CDR3 runs to 13 residues. The V and J ends lost 7 bases and 5 bases respectively, with 12 bases between them. As DNA, the CDR3 is TGTGCCAGCACCACGGCGGGTGATCAGCCCCAGCATTTT. It codes for CASTTAGDQPQHF.

This clonotype showed up many times. V gene TRBV27 combines with J gene TRBJ2-1; 9 nucleotides line up with TRBD2. Losses at the gene ends were 3 bases for V and 2 bases for J; bases not matched to a gene: 2. The CDR3 sequence is 15 residues long. Germline values: CDR1 MNHEY, CDR2 SMNVEV (reference sequence). CDR3 nucleotide sequence: TGTGCCAGCAGTTTGAAGCGGGGGGCCTACAATGAGCAGTTCTTC. Translating gives CASSLKRGAYNEQFF.

This clonotype was seen many times. The chain joins TRBV7-3 to TRBJ2-1; D gene unclear. The CDR3 has 13 amino acids. Germline CDR1 and CDR2: SGHTA and FQGTGA. The V end lost 4 bases, the J end lost 9 bases, and 13 bases lay between the germline ends. The CDR3 DNA follows: TGTGCCAGCAGCTCGATTAGGAACGGTGAGCAGTTCTTC. Translated: CASSSIRNGEQFF.

V is TRBV27 and J is TRBJ1-1; D is unresolved. V was cut by 7 bases and J by 0 bases, with 12 bases left in between. The CDR3 has 14 amino acids. The germline gives CDR1 MNHEY, CDR2 SMNVEV (reference sequence). For the CDR3, the DNA is TGTGCCAGCATCCGAGGACCGATGAACACTGAAGCTTTCTTT. Translated: CASIRGPMNTEAFF.

In this sample, this clonotype turned up many times. V is TRBV6-5 and J is TRBJ2-5; D is ambiguous. V was clipped by 2 bases and J by 6 bases, with 10 bases between them. Germline V gene sequence: CDR1 MNHEY, CDR2 SVGAGI. The CDR3 runs 13 residues. As DNA, the CDR3 is TGTGCCAGCAGTTACCAAAACCTACAGACCCAGTACTTC. Its protein product is CASSYQNLQTQYF.

This clonotype appeared many times. The rearrangement links TRBV5-1 to TRBJ1-2; D uncertain. The CDR3 contains 13 residues. Looked up from germline, CDR1 is SGHRS and CDR2 is YFSETQ. Trimming took off 4 bases at V and 2 bases at J, with 9 bases between the two ends. Here the CDR3 reads CASSPDGNYGYTF. CDR3 sequence (DNA): TGCGCCAGCAGCCCAGACGGAAACTATGGCTACACCTTC.